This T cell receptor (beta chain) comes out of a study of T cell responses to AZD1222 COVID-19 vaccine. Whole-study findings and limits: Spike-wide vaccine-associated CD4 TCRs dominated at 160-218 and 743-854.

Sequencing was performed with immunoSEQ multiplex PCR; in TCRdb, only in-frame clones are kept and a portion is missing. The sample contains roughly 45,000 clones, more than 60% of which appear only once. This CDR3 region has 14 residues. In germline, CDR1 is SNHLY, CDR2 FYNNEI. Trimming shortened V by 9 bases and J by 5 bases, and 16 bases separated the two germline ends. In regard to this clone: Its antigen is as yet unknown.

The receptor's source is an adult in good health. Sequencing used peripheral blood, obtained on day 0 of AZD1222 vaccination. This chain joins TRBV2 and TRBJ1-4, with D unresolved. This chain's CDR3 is CASSSWADNEKLFF. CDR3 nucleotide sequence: TGTGCCAGTAGCTCATGGGCGGACAATGAAAAACTGTTTTTT.